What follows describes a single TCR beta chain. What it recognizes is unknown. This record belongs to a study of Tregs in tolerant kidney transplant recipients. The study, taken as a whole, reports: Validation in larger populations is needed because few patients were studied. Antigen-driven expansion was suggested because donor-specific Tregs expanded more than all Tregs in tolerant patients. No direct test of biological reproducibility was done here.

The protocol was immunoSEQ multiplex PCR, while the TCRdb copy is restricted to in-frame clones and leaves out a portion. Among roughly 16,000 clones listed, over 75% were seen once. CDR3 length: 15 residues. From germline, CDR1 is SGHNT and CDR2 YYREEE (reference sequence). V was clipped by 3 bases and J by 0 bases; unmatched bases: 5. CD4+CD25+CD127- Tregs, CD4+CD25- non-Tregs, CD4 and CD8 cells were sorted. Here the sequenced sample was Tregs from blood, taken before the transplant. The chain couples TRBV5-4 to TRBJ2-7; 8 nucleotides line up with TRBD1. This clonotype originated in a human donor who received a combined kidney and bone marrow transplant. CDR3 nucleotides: TGTGCCAGCAGCTCCGCCGGGACAGGCTCCTACGAGCAGTACTTC. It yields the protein CASSSAGTGSYEQYF.